The present T cell receptor beta chain was sequenced within a study of cytomegalovirus exposure and HLA in healthy donors. Study-level background: A preliminary data release comprised around 85 million unique TCRs obtained from HLA-typed donors.

Study-wide points: Reports indicate that TCR beta sequences accurately predicted the HLA-A and HLA-B alleles of most subjects. There were reportedly fewer N-insertions in an Asian-associated ancestry cluster than the roughly 680-donor mean, in a later analysis. Investigators reported some 150 TCR beta chains as tied to cytomegalovirus.

It was with 60 Vbeta and 13 Jbeta primers that the PCR ran. Generated by immunoSEQ multiplex PCR, the TCRdb table keeps only in-frame clones and is missing some. This table has about 130,000 clones, about 82% appearing once. The CDR3 is 18 residues long. The V gene end was trimmed by 4 bases and the J gene end by 7 bases; junction bases not matched to a gene: 20. Germline V gene sequence: CDR1 SGHAT, CDR2 FQDESV (reference sequence). About this clone: What it recognizes is unknown.

Specimen: PBMCs. This TCR was recovered from a boy younger than 18 in good health and CMV-seronegative. The chain employs TRBV11-1 and TRBJ2-7, with 9 bases identical to TRBD2. Here the CDR3 reads CASSSLGTLAGAVWEQYF. The DNA for the CDR3 is TGTGCCAGCAGCTCGCTAGGGACCTTAGCGGGAGCCGTCTGGGAGCAGTACTTC. The full variable domain, its missing parts supplied by reference TRBV11-1 and TRBJ2-7, is EAEVAQSPRYKITEKSQAVAFWCDPISGHATLYWYRQILGQGPELLVQFQDESVVDDSQLPKDRFSAERLKGVDSTLKIQPAELGDSAMYLCASSSLGTLAGAVWEQYFGPGTRLTVT.